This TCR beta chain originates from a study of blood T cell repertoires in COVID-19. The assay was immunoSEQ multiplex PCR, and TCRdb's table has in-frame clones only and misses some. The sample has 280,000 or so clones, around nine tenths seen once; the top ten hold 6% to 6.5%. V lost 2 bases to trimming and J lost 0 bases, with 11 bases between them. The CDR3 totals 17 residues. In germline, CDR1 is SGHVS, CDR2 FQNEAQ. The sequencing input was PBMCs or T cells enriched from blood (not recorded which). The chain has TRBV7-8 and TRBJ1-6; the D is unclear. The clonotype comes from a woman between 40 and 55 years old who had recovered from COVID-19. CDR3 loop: CASSLPLLSSYNSPLHF. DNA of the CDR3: TGTGCCAGCAGCTTACCCCTTTTGAGCTCCTATAATTCACCCCTCCACTTT.